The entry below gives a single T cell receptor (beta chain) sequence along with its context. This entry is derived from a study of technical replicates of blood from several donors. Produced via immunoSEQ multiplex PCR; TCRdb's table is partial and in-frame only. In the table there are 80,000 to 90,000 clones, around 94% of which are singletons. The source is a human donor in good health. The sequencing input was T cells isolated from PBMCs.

The CDR3 DNA is TGCGCCAGCAGCCAAGAAGTGGGGCTAGCGGGAGTAGAGACCCAGTACTTC. Protein product: CASSQEVGLAGVETQYF. The chain couples TRBV4-1 to TRBJ2-5; 10 bases are a match to TRBD2. The CDR3 has 17 amino acids. With 0 bases clipped from V and 4 bases from J, the junction kept 8 bases outside the gene matches. The germline V gene encodes CDR1 MGHRA and CDR2 YSYEKL.